This T cell receptor beta chain was recorded in a study of beta chain features in type 1 diabetes. Every bit of the isolated RNA underwent reverse transcription, so sequencing read expressed TCRB transcripts. Method: immunoSEQ multiplex PCR; TCRdb's copy keeps in-frame clones and lacks some. This table holds approximately 160,000 clones, roughly 9.1% found once. About 120 mL of blood, on average, came from one heparinised draw per donor. V lost 0 bases to trimming and J lost 5 bases, with 15 bases between them. This CDR3 contains 16 residues. Germline values: CDR1 MNHNS, CDR2 SASEGT. This clone was detected once.

This receptor was taken from a woman aged 18-29 years in good health. The chain carries TRBV6-1 and TRBJ2-3; perhaps TRBD2 as D (5 bases). The source material was central memory CD4+ T cells from blood. CDR3 DNA sequence: TGTGCCAGCAGTGAAGCGAGTAGGCTAGCAGGAGATACGCAGTATTTT. Its translation: CASSEASRLAGDTQYF.